A selection of T cell receptor beta chains follows, all from one sample in a study of cytomegalovirus exposure and HLA in healthy donors. Data came from immunoSEQ multiplex PCR; TCRdb stores just in-frame clones and leaves some out. Here the sample spans approximately 170,000 clones, roughly 88% being singletons. Sequencing was carried out using PBMCs. Receptors originate from a boy aged 2 to 9 in good health and CMV-seronegative. Each CDR3 is given with its conserved first and last residue. The D gene is left open where the match is weak. Size values are once, few and many counts, or a class for expanded clones, and some rows have none.

j_gene: TRBJ2-7; v_gene: TRBV29-1; abundance: few; d_gene: NA; CDR3nt: TGCAGCGTTGACGGGCAGGGCGAGCAGTACTTC; CDR3aa: CSVDGQGEQYF
j_gene: TRBJ2-7; v_gene: TRBV2; abundance: NA; d_gene: TRBD2; CDR3nt: TGTGCCAGCAGTGAGACTAGCGTGGTTTACGAGCAGTACTTC; CDR3aa: CASSETSVVYEQYF
j_gene: TRBJ1-1; v_gene: TRBV6-1; abundance: NA; d_gene: NA; CDR3nt: TGTGCCAGCAGTGAAGCCAGGAACACTGAAGCTTTCTTT; CDR3aa: CASSEARNTEAFF
j_gene: TRBJ2-5; v_gene: TRBV9; abundance: NA; d_gene: TRBD2; CDR3nt: TGTGCCAGCAATCTCGGGGGGTACCAAGAGACCCAGTACTTC; CDR3aa: CASNLGGYQETQYF
j_gene: TRBJ1-1; v_gene: TRBV28; abundance: NA; d_gene: NA; CDR3nt: TGTGCCAGCAGTTTTATAGGCTCGCGGGTGGAAGCTTTCTTT; CDR3aa: CASSFIGSRVEAFF
j_gene: TRBJ2-7; v_gene: TRBV5-1; abundance: NA; d_gene: TRBD1; CDR3nt: TGCGCCAGCAGCATGGGGACAGGGCACTCGGTGAGAACCTACGAGCAGTACTTC; CDR3aa: CASSMGTGHSVRTYEQYF
j_gene: TRBJ2-1; v_gene: TRBV30; abundance: NA; d_gene: NA; CDR3nt: TGTGCCTGGAGAGCGGACCCCGGACCTGAGCAGTTCTTC; CDR3aa: CAWRADPGPEQFF
j_gene: TRBJ2-1; v_gene: TRBV6-1; abundance: NA; d_gene: TRBD2; CDR3nt: TGTGCCAGCATGACTAGCGGGAGGTATGAGCAGTTCTTC; CDR3aa: CASMTSGRYEQFF
j_gene: TRBJ2-5; v_gene: TRBV9; abundance: NA; d_gene: TRBD2; CDR3nt: TGTGCCAGCAGCGTAGGGGAGCGGGGGGGCCAGGGGGAGACCCAGTACTTC; CDR3aa: CASSVGERGGQGETQYF
j_gene: TRBJ2-1; v_gene: TRBV2; abundance: NA; d_gene: NA; CDR3nt: TGTGCCAGCAGTGCTGGGAGCAGCTCCTACAATGAGCAGTTCTTC; CDR3aa: CASSAGSSSYNEQFF
j_gene: TRBJ2-4; v_gene: TRBV30; abundance: NA; d_gene: NA; CDR3nt: TGTGCCTGGGGGGGGCGGGGGAGGGACATTCAGTACTTC; CDR3aa: CAWGGRGRDIQYF
j_gene: TRBJ1-2; v_gene: TRBV6-6; abundance: NA; d_gene: NA; CDR3nt: TGTGCCAGCAGTTACTCGTTAGTAAACTATGGCTACACCTTC; CDR3aa: CASSYSLVNYGYTF
j_gene: TRBJ1-5; v_gene: TRBV19; abundance: NA; d_gene: NA; CDR3nt: TGTGCCAGTAGTATAGAACCCCGGACAGTTCGCAACCCCCTAAGCAATCAGCCCCAGCATTTT; CDR3aa: CASSIEPRTVRNPLSNQPQHF
j_gene: TRBJ1-2; v_gene: TRBV5-6; abundance: NA; d_gene: NA; CDR3nt: TGTGCCAGCAGCCCTCCGGACAGCGGGACTAACTATGGCTACACCTTC; CDR3aa: CASSPPDSGTNYGYTF
j_gene: TRBJ2-1; v_gene: TRBV5-1; abundance: NA; d_gene: TRBD1; CDR3nt: TGCGCCAGCAGCTTCTCGACTATCACACGGGACAGTGAGCAGTTCTTC; CDR3aa: CASSFSTITRDSEQFF
j_gene: TRBJ2-5; v_gene: TRBV27; abundance: NA; d_gene: NA; CDR3nt: TGTGCCAGCAGTTCAACCCGGTACCAAGAGACCCAGTACTTC; CDR3aa: CASSSTRYQETQYF
j_gene: TRBJ1-6; v_gene: TRBV7-9; abundance: NA; d_gene: NA; CDR3nt: TGTGCCAGCAGCTTAGAGGGCAGGGGCTATAATTCACCCCTCCACTTT; CDR3aa: CASSLEGRGYNSPLHF
j_gene: TRBJ2-1; v_gene: TRBV10-3; abundance: NA; d_gene: NA; CDR3nt: TGTGCCATCAGTCCCACCGGGGGCTACAATGAGCAGTTCTTC; CDR3aa: CAISPTGGYNEQFF
j_gene: TRBJ2-7; v_gene: TRBV14; abundance: NA; d_gene: TRBD1; CDR3nt: TGTGCCAGCAGCCACTTGGAAGGGGGCTTCTACGAGCAGTACTTC; CDR3aa: CASSHLEGGFYEQYF
j_gene: TRBJ2-3; v_gene: TRBV4-3; abundance: few; d_gene: TRBD2; CDR3nt: TGCGCCGCTTCGAGGCGGGGGGCCGAGGGAGATACGCAGTATTTT; CDR3aa: CAASRRGAEGDTQYF
j_gene: TRBJ1-2; v_gene: TRBV10-2; abundance: NA; d_gene: NA; CDR3nt: TGCGCCAGCATGCCGGCAGGGAACTATGGCTACACCTTC; CDR3aa: CASMPAGNYGYTF
j_gene: TRBJ1-5; v_gene: TRBV19; abundance: NA; d_gene: NA; CDR3nt: TGTGCCAGTAGTATAGCCGCCGGCGGCCAGCCCCAGCATTTT; CDR3aa: CASSIAAGGQPQHF
j_gene: TRBJ1-1; v_gene: TRBV6-5; abundance: NA; d_gene: TRBD1; CDR3nt: TGTGCCAGCAGCAACAGGGGGCGCGATACTGAAGCTTTCTTT; CDR3aa: CASSNRGRDTEAFF
j_gene: TRBJ2-1; v_gene: TRBV18; abundance: NA; d_gene: TRBD2; CDR3nt: TGTGCCAGCTCACCAATTAGTGGGGGGGACAATGAGCAGTTCTTC; CDR3aa: CASSPISGGDNEQFF
j_gene: TRBJ1-1; v_gene: TRBV12-5; abundance: NA; d_gene: TRBD1; CDR3nt: TGTGCTAGTGGTCCACCTCAGGGGGTCACTGAAGCTTTCTTT; CDR3aa: CASGPPQGVTEAFF
j_gene: TRBJ2-7; v_gene: TRBV25-1; abundance: NA; d_gene: TRBD2; CDR3nt: TGTGCCAGCCAGGCCCCTAGCGGGAGCTACGAGCAGTACTTC; CDR3aa: CASQAPSGSYEQYF
j_gene: TRBJ2-2; v_gene: TRBV5-1; abundance: NA; d_gene: NA; CDR3nt: TGCGCCAGCAGCTTGCGGTACGCGAACACCGGGGAGCTGTTTTTT; CDR3aa: CASSLRYANTGELFF